This T cell receptor (beta chain) was identified during a study of CD8+ T cells in alopecia areata. Whole-study findings and limits: Scalp lesions, especially in alopecia totalis/universalis, had higher clonality than normal scalp. While tofacitinib was given, many expanded lesional clones persisted in scalp and blood.

To note about this clone: Its cognate antigen is unknown.

RNA, once extracted, was reverse transcribed into cDNA for use as the sequencing template. Method: immunoSEQ multiplex PCR; TCRdb's copy keeps in-frame clones and lacks some. The table includes fewer than 250,000 clones, more than 30% detected once. The V gene lost 3 bases and the J gene lost 5 bases, with 14 bases spanning the gap. The CDR3 is 14 amino acids. The germline gives CDR1 LNHNV, CDR2 YYDKDF (reference sequence). The treatment: oral pan-JAK inhibitor, 5-10 mg twice daily. The chain employs TRBV15 and TRBJ2-7; TRBD2 is a possible D gene (5 bases). Sequences were derived from CD4+ T cells sorted from blood, sampled between weeks 30 and 35, from a patient treated with tofacitinib. The sequence came from a human donor with alopecia areata. The CDR3, as DNA: TGTGCCACCAGCAGCCCGCGGGCCTTTAACGAGCAGTACTTC. Its protein is CATSSPRAFNEQYF.